The 16 T cell receptor beta chains listed next were all sequenced from one sample in a study of cytomegalovirus exposure and HLA in healthy donors. Researchers ran the PCR with 60 Vbeta and 13 Jbeta primers. This table comes from immunoSEQ multiplex PCR, and its TCRdb copy is limited to in-frame clones, with some not included. The sample contains about 200,000 clones, less than 80% of which appear only once. The sample consisted of PBMCs. These TCRs come from a girl aged 2-9 years in good health and CMV-seronegative.

The chain uses TRBV4-1 and TRBJ1-6; no definite D call. V was pared by 0 bases and J by 9 bases, with 18 bases between. The CDR3 extends over 17 amino acids. Germline V gene lookup returns CDR1 MGHRA and CDR2 YSYEKL. The CDR3 loop is CASSQDSRRVTLSPLHF. The CDR3 DNA reads TGCGCCAGCAGCCAAGATTCACGACGGGTAACTCTTTCACCCCTCCACTTT.

The chain couples TRBV11-2 to TRBJ1-1; a possible D gene is TRBD1 (5 bases). V dropped 5 bases and J dropped 11 bases, with 15 bases sitting between them. This CDR3 region has 12 residues. Germline V gives CDR1 SGHAT, CDR2 FQNNGV. CDR3 amino acids: CASSLRAGRAFF. In nucleotides, the CDR3 is TGTGCCAGCAGCCTCCGGGCGGGGCGGGCTTTCTTT. The whole variable domain, filled in from reference TRBV11-2 and TRBJ1-1, reads EAGVAQSPRYKIIEKRQSVAFWCNPISGHATLYWYQQILGQGPKLLIQFQNNGVVDDSQLPKDRFSAERLKGVDSTLKIQPAKLEDSAVYLCASSLRAGRAFFGQGTRLTVV.

V is TRBV2 and J is TRBJ1-3; unclear D gene. This CDR3 spans 14 amino acids. Looked up from germline, CDR1 is SNHLY and CDR2 is FYNNEI. Trimming stripped 3 bases from V and 0 bases from J, with 6 bases between. CDR3 bases: TGTGCCAGCAGTGACTACAGCTCTGGAAACACCATATATTTT. Translated: CASSDYSSGNTIYF. The variable domain in full, with the rest retrieved from reference TRBV2 and TRBJ1-3, is EPEVTQTPSHQVTQMGQEVILRCVPISNHLYFYWYRQILGQKVEFLVSFYNNEISEKSEIFDDQFSVERPDGSNFTLKIRSTKLEDSAMYFCASSDYSSGNTIYFGEGSWLTVV.

This clone has a single count. This chain links TRBV27 with TRBJ1-2; weak D call: TRBD1 (6 bases). CDR3 length: 13 residues. Germline CDR1 is MNHEY and CDR2 is SMNVEV (reference sequence). Trimming removed 1 base at V and 8 bases at J, with 11 bases between. In DNA, the CDR3 is TGTGCCAGCAGTTTATTAGGGGGAGAAGGCTACACCTTC. Its protein product is CASSLLGGEGYTF.

V is TRBV5-1 and J is TRBJ1-6, with D hard to call. The ends were cut back, 0 bases at V and 0 bases at J, with 10 bases in the middle. CDR3 length equals 17 residues. Germline CDR1 and CDR2: SGHRS and YFSETQ. The DNA for the CDR3 is TGCGCCAGCAGCTTGGACTCCTCGAGCTCCTATAATTCACCCCTCCACTTT. Protein: CASSLDSSSSYNSPLHF.

The V and J genes are TRBV12-2 and TRBJ2-5; no DNA check was done on the table's D call, TRBD2. TRBV12-2 is designated a pseudogene. The CDR3 covers 19 residues. CDR3 sequence reads: CASRDVAVGLAGEPETQYF. The CDR3 DNA reads as TGTGCAAGTCGCGACGTTGCCGTAGGCCTAGCGGGAGAACCAGAGACCCAGTACTTC.

This sequence joins TRBV2 and TRBJ1-3, with 10 bases matching TRBD1. CDR1 and CDR2 from the germline V gene are SNHLY and FYNNEI. V lost 10 bases to trimming and J lost 7 bases; unmatched junction nucleotides: 16. This CDR3 region has 16 residues. The CDR3 nucleotides read TGTGCCATCAGGGACAGGGGCCGCCCTAACGGGAACACCATATATTTT. This gives the protein CAIRDRGRPNGNTIYF. Variable domain in full (rest from reference TRBV2 and TRBJ1-3): EPEVTQTPSHQVTQMGQEVILRCVPISNHLYFYWYRQILGQKVEFLVSFYNNEISEKSEIFDDQFSVERPDGSNFTLKIRSTKLEDSAMYFCAIRDRGRPNGNTIYFGEGSWLTVV.

This clone was recorded only once. This chain connects TRBV10-3 to TRBJ2-1; 14 bases agree with TRBD2. V was clipped by 6 bases and J by 1 base; unmatched bases: 8. The CDR3 has 18 amino acids. CDR1 is ENHRY and CDR2 is SYGVKD in the germline V gene. The CDR3 spells CAIRTTSGRGRSYNEQFF. CDR3 nucleotide sequence: TGTGCCATCAGGACGACTAGCGGGAGGGGTAGGTCCTACAATGAGCAGTTCTTC.

The chain's CDR3 is CASSPDRGSYEQYF. The CDR3 DNA is TGCGCCAGCAGCCCGGACAGGGGCTCCTACGAGCAGTACTTC. This chain connects TRBV5-1 to TRBJ2-7, with 9 bases lining up with TRBD1. V shed 4 bases and J 0 bases; nucleotides not matched to a gene: 2. The CDR3 extends over 14 amino acids. Per the germline V gene, CDR1 is SGHRS and CDR2 is YFSETQ.

The gene calls are TRBV11-2 and TRBJ2-7; 9 bases match TRBD2. V dropped 3 bases and J dropped 3; count of bases not matched to a gene: 9. CDR1 SGHAT and CDR2 FQNNGV come from the germline V gene. The length of the CDR3 is 16 residues. The DNA of the CDR3 is TGTGCCAGCAGCTTTAACTTAGCGGGGGTGATCTACGAGCAGTACTTC. The encoded protein is CASSFNLAGVIYEQYF.

This clone appeared once. The chain combines TRBV9 with TRBJ1-1; D not resolved. This CDR3 comprises 16 residues. Germline V gene data show CDR1 as SGDLS and CDR2 as YYNGEE. The V end lost 0 bases, the J end lost 0 bases, and 12 bases lay between the germline ends. This CDR3 reads CASSVDGGLLNTEAFF. CDR3 coding DNA: TGTGCCAGCAGCGTAGATGGAGGTCTCTTGAACACTGAAGCTTTCTTT.

This clone was counted only a few times. The genes are TRBV5-1 and TRBJ2-7, with 10 bases fitting TRBD1. The CDR3 has 15 residues. V shed 3 bases and J 1 base; nucleotides not matched to a gene: 4. In germline, CDR1 is SGHRS, CDR2 YFSETQ. CDR3 region: CASSSGQGTSYEQYF. The DNA for the CDR3 is TGCGCCAGCAGCTCGGGACAGGGGACATCCTACGAGCAGTACTTC. Variable domain in full (rest from reference TRBV5-1 and TRBJ2-7): KAGVTQTPRYLIKTRGQQVTLSCSPISGHRSVSWYQQTPGQGLQFLFEYFSETQRNKGNFPGRFSGRQFSNSRSEMNVSTLELGDSALYLCASSSGQGTSYEQYFGPGTRLTVT.

The chain employs TRBV5-1 and TRBJ2-2, with a weak D call TRBD1 (5 bases). The CDR3 covers 13 residues. Germline loops: CDR1 SGHRS, CDR2 YFSETQ. Trimming shortened V by 4 bases and J by 5 bases, and 9 bases separated the two germline ends. For the CDR3, the DNA is TGCGCCAGCAGCCCCGACAGAACCGGGGAGCTGTTTTTT. Residues: CASSPDRTGELFF.

This chain connects TRBV7-9 to TRBJ2-7; D may be TRBD1 or TRBD2 (5 bases each). Germline V gene data show CDR1 as SEHNR and CDR2 as FQNEAQ (reference sequence). V lost 5 bases, J lost 4 bases, and 15 bases lay in between. This CDR3 has 14 residues. The CDR3 spells CASSLGEIRYEQYF. In DNA, the CDR3 is TGTGCCAGCAGCCTAGGGGAGATTCGTTACGAGCAGTACTTC.

This clone was seen just once. This rearrangement joins TRBV7-9 to TRBJ1-2; D perhaps matches TRBD1 (6 bases). The V end lost 1 base, the J end lost 4 bases, and 13 bases lay between the germline ends. In germline, CDR1 is SEHNR, CDR2 FQNEAQ (reference sequence). The CDR3 consists of 15 residues. CDR3 coding DNA: TGTGCCAGCAGCTTAGGGGGGGGCGCTGGCTATGGCTACACCTTC. Protein product: CASSLGGGAGYGYTF.

This clone was picked up a small number of times. The V call is TRBV4-1, the J call TRBJ1-3; no clear D gene. Trimming removed 0 bases at V and 5 bases at J, with 8 bases between. Germline assignment: CDR1 MGHRA and CDR2 YSYEKL. The CDR3 runs to 14 residues. The CDR3 coding sequence is TGCGCCAGCAGCCAAGAAGTCAGAAGAAACACCATATATTTT. Translating gives CASSQEVRRNTIYF.